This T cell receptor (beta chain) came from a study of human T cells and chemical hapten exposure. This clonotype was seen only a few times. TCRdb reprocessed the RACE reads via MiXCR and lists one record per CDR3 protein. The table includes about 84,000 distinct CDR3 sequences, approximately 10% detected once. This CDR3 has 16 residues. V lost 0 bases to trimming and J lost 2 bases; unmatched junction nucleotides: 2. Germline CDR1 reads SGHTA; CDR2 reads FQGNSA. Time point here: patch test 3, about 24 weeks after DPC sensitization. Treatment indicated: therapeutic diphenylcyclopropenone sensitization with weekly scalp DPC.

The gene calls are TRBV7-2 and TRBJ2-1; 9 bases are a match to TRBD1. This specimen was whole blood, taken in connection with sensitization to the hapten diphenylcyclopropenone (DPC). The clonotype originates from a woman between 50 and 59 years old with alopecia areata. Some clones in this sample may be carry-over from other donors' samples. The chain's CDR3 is CASSLAGTGTYNEQFF. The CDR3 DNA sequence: TGTGCCAGCAGCTTAGCCGGGACAGGGACCTACAATGAGCAGTTCTTC. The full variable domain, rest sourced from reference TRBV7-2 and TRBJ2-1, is GAGVSQSPSNKVTEKGKDVELRCDPISGHTALYWYRQSLGQGLEFLIYFQGNSAPDKSGLPSDRFSAERTGGSVSTLTIQRTQQEDSAVYLCASSLAGTGTYNEQFFGPGTRLTVL.